What follows is one T cell receptor (beta chain) and its context. Its target is unknown. V was shortened by 7 bases and J by 7 bases, with 15 bases between the two germline ends. The CDR3 totals 13 residues. Germline V gene sequence: CDR1 SEHNR, CDR2 FQNEAQ (reference sequence). Clones were read by immunoSEQ multiplex PCR, and TCRdb kept only the in-frame ones, dropping some. Of approximately 4,900 clones listed, roughly three quarters are singletons. The record originates from a study of immune evolution from preneoplasia to lung adenocarcinoma. Broader study findings: Normal lung had the highest top T cell clone frequencies. Clonality was highest in normal lung, lower in later-stage lesions apparently.

This clonotype originated in a person aged 60-79 years with lung adenocarcinoma. Sequencing was done on a sample of FFPE minimally invasive lung adenocarcinoma tissue. V and J are TRBV7-9 and TRBJ2-3, with D maybe TRBD1 (5 bases). CDR3 loop: CASTQVRGNTQYF. As DNA, the CDR3 is TGTGCCAGCACCCAGGTTAGGGGAAATACGCAGTATTTT.